The 11 T cell receptor beta chains below were found in one sample sequenced in a study of identical twins. One entry per CDR3 protein, called by TCRdb with MiXCR from the 5' RACE reads. The data show about 100,000 distinct CDR3 sequences, 5.9% seen once. The sequenced material came from memory T cells sorted from blood. These receptors all stem from a woman aged 50 to 60 in good health.

This clonotype was counted at least ten times. This sequence joins TRBV24-1 and TRBJ2-1; D call uncertain. Germline values: CDR1 KGHDR, CDR2 SFDVKD. The CDR3 loop spans 13 amino acids. The V gene lost 5 bases and the J gene lost 3 bases, with 7 bases spanning the gap. The CDR3: CATSVPSYNEQFF. CDR3 sequence (DNA): TGTGCCACCAGTGTTCCCAGCTACAATGAGCAGTTCTTC.

V usage is TRBV11-2 and J usage is TRBJ2-1, with 7 bases matching TRBD2. Germline lookup yields CDR1 SGHAT and CDR2 FQNNGV. The trim removed 5 bases at V and 7 bases at J, leaving 8 bases unmatched. The length of the CDR3 is 14 residues. CDR3 protein: CASSASGTKNEQFF. The CDR3 DNA sequence: TGTGCCAGCAGCGCGTCCGGGACTAAAAATGAGCAGTTCTTC.

This clonotype was found many times. This rearrangement joins TRBV3-1 to TRBJ1-6; D may be TRBD1 (5 bases). The CDR3 sequence is 15 residues long. CDR1 and CDR2 (germline): LGHDT, YNNKEL (reference sequence). V lost 6 bases to trimming and J lost 6 bases, with 15 bases between them. The chain's CDR3 is CASRSQGTFNSPLHF. The CDR3 nucleotides read TGTGCCAGCAGAAGCCAGGGAACTTTTAATTCACCCCTCCACTTT.

The chain uses TRBV6-2 or TRBV6-3 and TRBJ1-5, with D possibly TRBD1 on 5 matching bases. The CDR3 has 13 amino acids. The V end lost 4 bases, the J end lost 5 bases, and 9 bases lay between the germline ends. Germline loops: CDR1 MNHEY, CDR2 SVGEGT. CDR3 sequence: CASSSAGYQPQHF. The CDR3 bases are TGTGCCAGCAGTTCGGCAGGGTATCAGCCCCAGCATTTT.

This clonotype was detected ten times or more. The chain carries TRBV20-1 and TRBJ1-5; tentative D call: TRBD1 (6 bases). The germline CDR1 and CDR2 sequences are DFQATT and SNEGSKA (reference sequence). V gave up 3 bases and J gave up 6 bases, with 15 bases separating them. The CDR3 has 14 residues. DNA for the CDR3: TGCAGTGCTAGCCATGCCGGGGGCGGTCAGCCCCAGCATTTT. Translation: CSASHAGGGQPQHF.

In its sample, this clonotype was seen many times. The V and J genes are TRBV12-3 or TRBV12-4 and TRBJ1-6; a weak D match, TRBD1 (5 bases). The CDR3 is 14 residues long. The V end lost 2 bases, the J end lost 9 bases, and 11 bases lay between the germline ends. CDR3 bases: TGTGCCAGCAGTTTACGGGGGAACAGTTCACCCCTCCACTTT. Translation: CASSLRGNSSPLHF.

The chain uses TRBV13 and TRBJ2-4; maybe TRBD2 (6 bases). The germline gives CDR1 PRHDT, CDR2 FYEKMQ (reference sequence). V dropped 6 bases and J dropped 2 bases, with 17 bases sitting between them. The CDR3 length is 16 residues. The CDR3 spells CASSSSTSEPKNIQYF. Here the CDR3 DNA reads TGTGCCAGCAGTTCCTCGACTAGTGAGCCCAAAAACATTCAGTACTTC.

This clonotype showed up many times. This rearrangement joins TRBV5-1 to TRBJ2-1, with D unclear. CDR1 SGHRS and CDR2 YFSETQ come from the germline V gene. The V and J ends lost 0 bases and 6 bases respectively, with 7 bases between them. The CDR3 covers 13 residues. The CDR3 DNA follows: TGCGCCAGCAGCTTGGACAGAGGCAATGAGCAGTTCTTC. It codes for CASSLDRGNEQFF.

This clonotype was found many times. J is TRBJ1-1 and V is TRBV29-1, with D unclear. Trimming removed 7 bases from V and 2 bases from J, with 8 bases in between. The CDR3 runs 11 residues. The germline V gene encodes CDR1 SQVTM and CDR2 ANQGSEA. CDR3 residues: CSAQRNTEAFF. The CDR3 nucleotides read TGCAGCGCCCAGAGAAACACTGAAGCTTTCTTT. Drawing the rest from reference TRBV29-1 and TRBJ1-1, the complete variable domain is SAVISQKPSRDICQRGTSLTIQCQVDSQVTMMFWYRQQPGQSLTLIATANQGSEATYESGFVIDKFPISRPNLTFSTLTVSNMSPEDSSIYLCSAQRNTEAFFGQGTRLTVV.

V is TRBV21-1 and J is TRBJ1-4. TRBV21-1 is a pseudogene. This CDR3 contains 14 residues. The CDR3 region is CASSKGATNEKLFF. The DNA for the CDR3 is TGTGCCAGCAGCAAAGGGGCAACTAATGAAAAACTGTTTTTT.

The chain combines TRBV3-1 with TRBJ1-6; D is unresolved. V gave up 2 bases and J gave up 9 bases, with 8 bases separating them. This CDR3 comprises 13 residues. Per the germline V gene, CDR1 is LGHDT and CDR2 is YNNKEL (reference sequence). The CDR3 protein is CASSQRTGSPLHF. In DNA, the CDR3 is TGTGCCAGCAGCCAAAGAACTGGTTCACCCCTCCACTTT.